The present T cell receptor (beta chain) was sequenced within a study of cytomegalovirus exposure and HLA in healthy donors. PCR amplification relied on 60 Vbeta primers (plus 13 Jbeta primers). Assay: immunoSEQ multiplex PCR; the TCRdb copy retains only in-frame clones and omits some. The data contain tens of thousands of clones, roughly 81% of them singletons. CDR1 is LNHDA, CDR2 SQIVND, per germline (reference sequence). V was cut by 6 bases and J by 7 bases, with 19 bases left in between. The CDR3 runs 15 residues. This clone appeared a few times. Input material: PBMCs. This chain joins TRBV19 and TRBJ1-5, with D possibly matching TRBD1 (5 bases). The receptor was derived from a woman in her 30s in good health and CMV-seronegative. Written as DNA, the CDR3 is TGTGCCAGTAGGGGGCCTACTCCAGGCTTCCAGCCCCAGCATTTT. Its protein is CASRGPTPGFQPQHF.